The 17 T cell receptor beta chains in this list originate from one sample, sequenced in a study of cytomegalovirus exposure and HLA in healthy donors. The PCR made use of 60 Vbeta and 13 Jbeta primers. The method was immunoSEQ multiplex PCR; TCRdb's version includes in-frame clones alone and lacks a portion of them. Its listing shows approximately 150,000 clones. Sequenced input: PBMCs. The receptors come from a woman aged 18-29 years in good health and CMV-seronegative.

J is TRBJ2-1 and V is TRBV7-9, with 14 bases identical to TRBD2. Germline assignment: CDR1 SEHNR and CDR2 FQNEAQ (reference sequence). After removal of 5 bases from V and 9 bases from J, the junction contained 12 bases not matched to a gene. The CDR3 runs 17 residues. CDR3 nucleotides: TGTGCCAGCAGCCCGCCCGGGACTAGCGGGAGTCAGGGTGAGCAGTTCTTC. Translating it yields CASSPPGTSGSQGEQFF.

The chain couples TRBV10-3 to TRBJ2-5; D remains unclear. This CDR3 contains 12 residues. V was clipped by 3 bases and J by 5 bases, with 7 bases between them. Germline CDR1 reads ENHRY; CDR2 reads SYGVKD. The CDR3 protein is CAISEVRETQYF. CDR3 DNA sequence: TGTGCCATCAGTGAAGTGCGTGAGACCCAGTACTTC.

This chain connects TRBV9 to TRBJ1-1, with D tentatively TRBD1 (6 bases). Per germline, CDR1 SGDLS and CDR2 YYNGEE. This CDR3 is built from 13 residues. Trimming removed 0 bases from V and 9 bases from J, with 12 bases in between. This CDR3 reads CASSVDSGTQAFF. CDR3 nucleotide sequence: TGTGCCAGCAGCGTAGATTCCGGGACACAAGCTTTCTTT.

Notes on this clone: Germline is not matched at one junction end, which may reflect a read error. The rearrangement uses TRBV11-3 and TRBJ1-2; maybe TRBD1 (5 bases). The germline V gene has CDR1 SGHNT and CDR2 YENEEA. The CDR3 loop spans 13 amino acids. The CDR3 coding sequence is TGTGCCAGCAGCTATCTACCCAGGGTGGGTTTGGCCTTC. This encodes CASSYLPRVGLAF. Full variable domain (outside the CDR3, taken from reference TRBV11-3 and TRBJ1-2): EAGVVQSPRYKIIEKKQPVAFWCNPISGHNTLYWYLQNLGQGPELLIRYENEEAVDDSQLPKDRFSAERLKGVDSTLKIQPAELGDSAVYLCASSYLPRVGLAFGSGTRLTVV.

The V and J genes are TRBV29-1 and TRBJ1-4, with D maybe TRBD1 (5 bases). CDR1 and CDR2 from the germline V gene are SQVTM and ANQGSEA. V lost 4 bases and J 12 bases, leaving 15 bases between the germline ends. The CDR3 is 12 amino acids. CDR3: CSVAKQGGELFF. As DNA, the CDR3 is TGCAGCGTTGCAAAACAAGGAGGGGAACTGTTTTTT.

The V and J genes are TRBV10-3 and TRBJ2-7, with D perhaps TRBD2 (6 bases). This CDR3 spans 13 amino acids. In germline, CDR1 is ENHRY, CDR2 SYGVKD. Between the trimmed V and J ends, which lost 3 bases and 4 bases, there was a span of 10 bases. DNA of the CDR3: TGTGCCATCAGTGAACAGGAGGGATACGAGCAGTACTTC. Its translation is CAISEQEGYEQYF.

The rearrangement uses TRBV12-5 and TRBJ2-3; TRBD2 might be the D (6 bases). CDR1 LGHNT and CDR2 FRNRAP come from the germline V gene. V lost 7 bases and J 2 bases, leaving 19 bases between the germline ends. This CDR3 comprises 16 residues. The CDR3: CASAPRDFFPTDTQYF. For the CDR3, the DNA is TGTGCTAGTGCCCCGAGGGACTTTTTCCCCACAGATACGCAGTATTTT.

The chain joins TRBV30 to TRBJ2-3; 12 bases are shared with TRBD2. The germline gives CDR1 GTSNPN, CDR2 SVGIG (reference sequence). The CDR3 runs 17 residues. V trimming: 2 bases; J trimming: 3 bases; junction bases outside the gene matches: 9. The CDR3 DNA reads TGTGCCTGGAGTAACTTTAGGACTAGCGGGGCGACAGATACGCAGTATTTT. It codes for CAWSNFRTSGATDTQYF. Drawing the rest from reference TRBV30 and TRBJ2-3, the complete variable domain is SQTIHQWPATLVQPVGSPLSLECTVEGTSNPNLYWYRQAAGRGLQLLFYSVGIGQISSEVPQNLSASRPQDRQFILSSKKLLLSDSGFYLCAWSNFRTSGATDTQYFGPGTRLTVL.

The chain couples TRBV30 to TRBJ2-2; 10 bases agree with TRBD1. Germline V gives CDR1 GTSNPN, CDR2 SVGIG (reference sequence). J lost 3 bases, V lost 2 bases, and 3 bases had no gene match. CDR3 length equals 15 residues. This CDR3 is CAWSTGTGDTGELFF. CDR3 sequence (DNA): TGTGCCTGGAGTACCGGGACAGGGGACACCGGGGAGCTGTTTTTT.

The chain couples TRBV2 to TRBJ2-2; possibly TRBD2 for D (7 bases). The CDR3 extends over 14 amino acids. Trimming pared 7 bases from V and 6 bases from J, leaving 15 bases between. Germline-derived CDR1 and CDR2 are SNHLY and FYNNEI. The CDR3 here is CASKWEGGPGELFF. The CDR3 DNA follows: TGTGCCAGCAAGTGGGAGGGGGGCCCCGGGGAGCTGTTTTTT.

The chain employs TRBV6-5 and TRBJ1-4; 8 bases agree with TRBD1. The trim removed 5 bases at V and 8 bases at J, leaving 7 bases unmatched. Germline V gives CDR1 MNHEY, CDR2 SVGAGI. The CDR3 has 14 amino acids. Written as DNA, the CDR3 is TGTGCCAGCAGTCAAGACAGGGGACGAGAAAAACTGTTTTTT. Amino acids: CASSQDRGREKLFF.

The chain recombines TRBV28 with TRBJ1-2; D is possibly TRBD1 (6 bases). With 2 bases removed from V and 2 bases from J, the gap between germline ends came to 9 bases. The CDR3 totals 14 residues. Germline V gives CDR1 MDHEN, CDR2 SYDVKM. The CDR3 region is CASSLHGGNYGYTF. The CDR3 region has the DNA TGTGCCAGCAGTTTACATGGGGGCAACTATGGCTACACCTTC.

The V and J genes are TRBV4-1 and TRBJ2-6; weak D call: TRBD1 (5 bases). Germline V CDR1 and CDR2: MGHRA, YSYEKL. With 1 base removed from V and 0 bases from J, the gap between germline ends came to 16 bases. The CDR3 is 19 amino acids. The CDR3 region has the DNA TGCGCCAGCAGCCAAGGGGCAGGGTACAGATCCTCTGGGGCCAACGTCCTGACTTTC. Amino acids: CASSQGAGYRSSGANVLTF.

This sequence joins TRBV2 and TRBJ1-2; D is perhaps TRBD1 (5 bases). V was shortened by 5 bases and J by 4 bases, with 14 bases between the two germline ends. The CDR3 has 14 amino acids. Germline CDR1 SNHLY, CDR2 FYNNEI. The CDR3: CASSPRGGSYGYTF. The DNA of the CDR3 is TGTGCCAGCAGTCCCCGGGGGGGAAGCTATGGCTACACCTTC.

The chain uses TRBV4-2 and TRBJ2-1; TRBD2 matches at 9 bases. V lost 0 bases and J lost 2; bases outside the gene matches: 5. Germline lookup yields CDR1 LGHNA and CDR2 YNFKEQ. The CDR3 is 17 residues long. The CDR3 region is CASSQDVAGAAYNEQFF. The CDR3 bases are TGTGCCAGCAGCCAAGATGTAGCGGGAGCCGCCTACAATGAGCAGTTCTTC.

The chain uses TRBV27 and TRBJ1-1, with D possibly being TRBD1 (6 bases). The ends were cut back, 0 bases at V and 5 bases at J, with 10 bases in the middle. CDR3 length equals 14 residues. Germline CDR1 is MNHEY and CDR2 is SMNVEV (reference sequence). The CDR3: CASSLSWTETEAFF. The CDR3 DNA follows: TGTGCCAGCAGTTTATCGTGGACAGAAACTGAAGCTTTCTTT.

V is TRBV18 and J is TRBJ1-1, with 10 bases identical to TRBD1. Germline trimming cut 3 bases from V and 4 bases from J; bases unmatched to any gene: 8. In germline, CDR1 is KGHSH, CDR2 LQKENI. CDR3 length: 16 residues. CDR3: CASSPTTGGSGTEAFF. As DNA, the CDR3 is TGTGCCAGCTCACCGACGACAGGGGGCAGTGGCACTGAAGCTTTCTTT.